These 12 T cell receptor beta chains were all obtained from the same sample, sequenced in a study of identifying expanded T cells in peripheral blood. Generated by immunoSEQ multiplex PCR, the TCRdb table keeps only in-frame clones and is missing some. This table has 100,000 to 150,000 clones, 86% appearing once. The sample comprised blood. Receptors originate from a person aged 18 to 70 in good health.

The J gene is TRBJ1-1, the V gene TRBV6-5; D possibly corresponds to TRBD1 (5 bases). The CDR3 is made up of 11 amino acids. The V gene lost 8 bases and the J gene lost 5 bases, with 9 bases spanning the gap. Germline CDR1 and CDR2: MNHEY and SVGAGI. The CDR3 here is CASRRETEAFF. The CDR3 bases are TGTGCCAGCCGCAGGGAAACTGAAGCTTTCTTT.

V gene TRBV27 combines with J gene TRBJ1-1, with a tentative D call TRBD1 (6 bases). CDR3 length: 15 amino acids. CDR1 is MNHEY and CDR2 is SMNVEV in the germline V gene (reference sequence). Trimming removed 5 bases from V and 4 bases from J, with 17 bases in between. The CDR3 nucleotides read TGTGCCAGCAGTCCCCCACAGGGAAGAGGCACTGAAGCTTTCTTT. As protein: CASSPPQGRGTEAFF.

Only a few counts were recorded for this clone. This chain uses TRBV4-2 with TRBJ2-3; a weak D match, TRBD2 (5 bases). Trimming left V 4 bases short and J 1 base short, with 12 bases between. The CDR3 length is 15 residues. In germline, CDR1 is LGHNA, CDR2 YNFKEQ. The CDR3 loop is CASSRAFSGTDTQYF. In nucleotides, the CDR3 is TGTGCCAGCAGCCGAGCCTTTAGCGGCACAGATACGCAGTATTTT.

For the CDR3, the DNA is TGTGCCAGCATCGACAGGCAATCTGGGGCCAACGTCCTGACTTTC. Translation gives CASIDRQSGANVLTF. The rearrangement joins TRBV27 to TRBJ2-6; the D gene is possibly TRBD1 (6 bases). The CDR3 is made up of 15 amino acids. V was cut by 7 bases and J by 1 base, with 11 bases left in between. The germline CDR1 and CDR2 sequences are MNHEY and SMNVEV (reference sequence).

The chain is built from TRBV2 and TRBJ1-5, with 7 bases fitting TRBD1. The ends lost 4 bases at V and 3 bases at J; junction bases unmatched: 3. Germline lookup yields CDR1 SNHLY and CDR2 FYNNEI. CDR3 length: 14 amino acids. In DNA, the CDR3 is TGTGCCAGCAGTGCGGGACAGAACAATCAGCCCCAGCATTTT. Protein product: CASSAGQNNQPQHF.

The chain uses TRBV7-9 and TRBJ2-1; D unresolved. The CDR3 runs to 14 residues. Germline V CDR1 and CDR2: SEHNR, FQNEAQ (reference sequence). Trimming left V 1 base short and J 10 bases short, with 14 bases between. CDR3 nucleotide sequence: TGTGCCAGCAGCTTAGTAGTCGTCTCTGGCGAGCAGTTCTTC. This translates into CASSLVVVSGEQFF.

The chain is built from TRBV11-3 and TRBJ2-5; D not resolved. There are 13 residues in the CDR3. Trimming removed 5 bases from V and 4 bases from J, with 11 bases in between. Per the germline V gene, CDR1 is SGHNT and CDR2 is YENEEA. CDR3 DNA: TGTGCCAGCAGCAACGGTCCTGGAGAGACCCAGTACTTC. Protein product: CASSNGPGETQYF.

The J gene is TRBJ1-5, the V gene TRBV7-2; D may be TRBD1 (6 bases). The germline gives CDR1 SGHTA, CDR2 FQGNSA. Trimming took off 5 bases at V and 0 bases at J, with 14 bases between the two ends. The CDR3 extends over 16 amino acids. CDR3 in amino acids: CASSIQGYYSNQPQHF. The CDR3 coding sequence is TGTGCCAGCAGCATACAGGGATATTATAGCAATCAGCCCCAGCATTTT.

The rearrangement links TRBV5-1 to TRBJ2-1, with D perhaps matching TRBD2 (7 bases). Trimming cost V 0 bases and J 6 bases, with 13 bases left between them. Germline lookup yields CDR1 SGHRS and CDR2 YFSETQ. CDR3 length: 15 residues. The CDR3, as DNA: TGCGCCAGCAGCTTGGAGGCGGGGGCGGGCAATGAGCAGTTCTTC. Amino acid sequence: CASSLEAGAGNEQFF. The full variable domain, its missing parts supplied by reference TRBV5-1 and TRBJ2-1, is KAGVTQTPRYLIKTRGQQVTLSCSPISGHRSVSWYQQTPGQGLQFLFEYFSETQRNKGNFPGRFSGRQFSNSRSEMNVSTLELGDSALYLCASSLEAGAGNEQFFGPGTRLTVL.

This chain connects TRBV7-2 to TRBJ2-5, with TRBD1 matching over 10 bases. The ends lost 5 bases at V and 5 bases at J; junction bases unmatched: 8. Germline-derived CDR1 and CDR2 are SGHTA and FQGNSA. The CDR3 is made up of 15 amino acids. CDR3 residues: CASSRTTGGGETQYF. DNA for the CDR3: TGTGCCAGCAGCAGGACGACAGGGGGCGGTGAGACCCAGTACTTC.

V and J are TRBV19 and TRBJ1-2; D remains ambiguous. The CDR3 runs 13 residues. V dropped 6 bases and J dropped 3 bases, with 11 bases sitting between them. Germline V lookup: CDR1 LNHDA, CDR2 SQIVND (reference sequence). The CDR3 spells CASRPPRDYGYTF. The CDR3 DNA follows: TGTGCCAGTAGGCCGCCGAGGGACTATGGCTACACCTTC.

CDR3 region: CASSALAGEADTQYF. CDR3 DNA: TGTGCCAGCAGCGCATTAGCGGGAGAGGCAGATACGCAGTATTTT. The chain combines TRBV9 with TRBJ2-3; 9 bases are a match to TRBD2. Germline CDR1 SGDLS, CDR2 YYNGEE. The CDR3 consists of 15 residues. V lost 3 bases and J lost 4; bases outside the gene matches: 6. The whole variable domain, filled in from reference TRBV9 and TRBJ2-3, reads DSGVTQTPKHLITATGQRVTLRCSPRSGDLSVYWYQQSLDQGLQFLIQYYNGEERAKGNILERFSAQQFPDLHSELNLSSLELGDSALYFCASSALAGEADTQYFGPGTRLTVL.